This T cell receptor (beta chain) is from a study of control samples from healthy donors and cancer patients. Using immunoSEQ multiplex PCR, the repertoire was profiled, and TCRdb retains in-frame clones only, with some absent. The table lists approximately 97,000 clones, 70% to 90% of them singletons. Germline CDR1 and CDR2: LNHDA and SQIVND (reference sequence). The CDR3 has 13 residues. Trimming stripped 2 bases from V and 6 bases from J, with 10 bases between. The rearrangement joins TRBV19 to TRBJ1-2, with D perhaps TRBD1 (6 bases). Sequencing was performed on blood. This receptor was obtained from a man in his thirties or forties in good health. The CDR3 loop is CASSIRAGDGYTF. DNA for the CDR3: TGTGCCAGTAGTATACGGGCAGGGGATGGCTACACCTTC.